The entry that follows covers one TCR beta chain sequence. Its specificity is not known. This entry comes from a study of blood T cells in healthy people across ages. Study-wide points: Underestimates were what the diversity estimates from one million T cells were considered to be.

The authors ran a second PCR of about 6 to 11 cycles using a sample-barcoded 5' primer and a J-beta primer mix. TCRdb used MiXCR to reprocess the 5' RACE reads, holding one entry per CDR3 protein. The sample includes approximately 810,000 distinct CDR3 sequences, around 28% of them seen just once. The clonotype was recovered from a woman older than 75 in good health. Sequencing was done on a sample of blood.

In DNA form, the CDR3 reads TGCAGCGTTGACTTGGACAGGGGCACGGCTTTCTTT. Translating gives CSVDLDRGTAFF. This chain connects TRBV29-1 to TRBJ1-1; 9 bases agree with TRBD1. Germline V lookup: CDR1 SQVTM, CDR2 ANQGSEA. V lost 3 bases and J lost 11; bases outside the gene matches: 7. The CDR3 extends over 12 amino acids.